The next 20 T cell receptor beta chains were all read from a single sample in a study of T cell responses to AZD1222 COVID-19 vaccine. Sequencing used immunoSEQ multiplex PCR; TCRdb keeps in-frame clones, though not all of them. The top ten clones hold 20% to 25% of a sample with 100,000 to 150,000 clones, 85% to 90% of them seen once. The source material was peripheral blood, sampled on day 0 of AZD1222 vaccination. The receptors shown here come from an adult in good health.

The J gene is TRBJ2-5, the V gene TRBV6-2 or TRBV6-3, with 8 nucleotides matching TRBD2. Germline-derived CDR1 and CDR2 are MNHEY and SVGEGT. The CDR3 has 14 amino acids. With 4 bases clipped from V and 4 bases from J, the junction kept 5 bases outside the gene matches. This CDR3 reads CASSSPGGRETQYF. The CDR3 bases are TGTGCCAGCAGTTCCCCGGGGGGGCGAGAGACCCAGTACTTC.

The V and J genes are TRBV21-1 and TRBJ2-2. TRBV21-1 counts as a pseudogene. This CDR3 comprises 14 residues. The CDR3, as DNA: TGTGCCAGCAGCAAAGTCTGCAACACCGGGGAGCTGTTTTTT. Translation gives CASSKVCNTGELFF.

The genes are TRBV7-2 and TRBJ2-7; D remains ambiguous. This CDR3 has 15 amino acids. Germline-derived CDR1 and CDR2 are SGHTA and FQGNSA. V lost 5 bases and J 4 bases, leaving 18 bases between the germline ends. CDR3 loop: CASSPVVGKGYEQYF. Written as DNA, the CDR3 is TGTGCCAGCAGCCCCGTGGTGGGAAAAGGGTACGAGCAGTACTTC.

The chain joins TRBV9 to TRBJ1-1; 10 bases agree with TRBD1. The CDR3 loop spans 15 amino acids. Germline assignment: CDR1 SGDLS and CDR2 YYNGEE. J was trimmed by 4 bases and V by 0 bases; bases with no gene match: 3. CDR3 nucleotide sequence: TGTGCCAGCAGCGTAGAGGACAGGGGGTTCACTGAAGCTTTCTTT. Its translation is CASSVEDRGFTEAFF.

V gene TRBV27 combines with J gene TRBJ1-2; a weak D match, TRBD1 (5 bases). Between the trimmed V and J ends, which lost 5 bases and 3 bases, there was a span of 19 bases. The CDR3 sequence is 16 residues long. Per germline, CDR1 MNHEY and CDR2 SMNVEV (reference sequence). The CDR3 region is CASSPSSGPIHYGYTF. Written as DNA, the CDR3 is TGTGCCAGCAGTCCATCCTCGGGGCCTATTCACTATGGCTACACCTTC.

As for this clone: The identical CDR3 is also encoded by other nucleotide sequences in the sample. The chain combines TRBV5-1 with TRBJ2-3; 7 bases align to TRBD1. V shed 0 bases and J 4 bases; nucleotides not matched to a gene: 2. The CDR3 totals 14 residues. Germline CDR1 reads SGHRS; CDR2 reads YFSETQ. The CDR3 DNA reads TGCGCCAGCAGCTTGGGACAGGGACCAGATACGCAGTATTTT. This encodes CASSLGQGPDTQYF.

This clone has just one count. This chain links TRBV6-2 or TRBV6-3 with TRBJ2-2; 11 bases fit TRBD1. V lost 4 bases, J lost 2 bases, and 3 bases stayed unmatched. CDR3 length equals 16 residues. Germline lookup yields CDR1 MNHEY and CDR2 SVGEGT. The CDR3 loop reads CASSSRTGGNTGELFF. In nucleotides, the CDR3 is TGTGCCAGCAGTTCCCGGACAGGGGGCAACACCGGGGAGCTGTTTTTT.

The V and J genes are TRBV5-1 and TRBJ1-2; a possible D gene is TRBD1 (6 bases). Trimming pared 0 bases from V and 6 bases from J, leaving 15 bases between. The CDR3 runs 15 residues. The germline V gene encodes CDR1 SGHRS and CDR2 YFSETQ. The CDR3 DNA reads TGCGCCAGCAGCTTGGGGGGGCCCGAGGGCCATGGCTACACCTTC. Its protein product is CASSLGGPEGHGYTF.

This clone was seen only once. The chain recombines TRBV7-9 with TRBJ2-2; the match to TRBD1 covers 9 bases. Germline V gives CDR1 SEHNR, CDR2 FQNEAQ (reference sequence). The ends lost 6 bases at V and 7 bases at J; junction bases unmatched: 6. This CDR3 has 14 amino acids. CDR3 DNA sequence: TGTGCCAGCAGACCCGGGACAGGGTTCGGGGAGCTGTTTTTT. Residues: CASRPGTGFGELFF.

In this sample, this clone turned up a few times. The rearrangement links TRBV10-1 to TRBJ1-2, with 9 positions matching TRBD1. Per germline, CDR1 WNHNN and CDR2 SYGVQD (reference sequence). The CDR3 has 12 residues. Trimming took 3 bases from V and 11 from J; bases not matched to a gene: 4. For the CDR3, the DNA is TGCGCCAGCAGTGATGGACAGGGGAAATACACCTTC. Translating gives CASSDGQGKYTF.

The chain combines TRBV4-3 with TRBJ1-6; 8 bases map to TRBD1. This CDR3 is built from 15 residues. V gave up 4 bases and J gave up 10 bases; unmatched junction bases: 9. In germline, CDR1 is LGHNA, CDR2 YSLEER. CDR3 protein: CASSPRAGGRSPLHF. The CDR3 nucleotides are TGCGCCAGCAGCCCTAGGGCAGGGGGCCGGTCACCCCTCCACTTT.

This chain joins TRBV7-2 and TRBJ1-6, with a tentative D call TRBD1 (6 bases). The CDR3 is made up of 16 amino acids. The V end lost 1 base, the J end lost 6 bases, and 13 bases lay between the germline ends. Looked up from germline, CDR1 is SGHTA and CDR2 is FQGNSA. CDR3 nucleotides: TGTGCCAGCAGCTTAGTACCCAGGGGTGGTAATTCACCCCTCCACTTT. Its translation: CASSLVPRGGNSPLHF.

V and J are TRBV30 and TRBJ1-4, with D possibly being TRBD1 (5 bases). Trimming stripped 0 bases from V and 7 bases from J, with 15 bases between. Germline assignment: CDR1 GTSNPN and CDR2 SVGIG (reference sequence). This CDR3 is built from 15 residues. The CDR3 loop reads CAWSVLTGAGEKLFF. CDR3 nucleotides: TGTGCCTGGAGTGTCCTGACCGGGGCAGGTGAAAAACTGTTTTTT.

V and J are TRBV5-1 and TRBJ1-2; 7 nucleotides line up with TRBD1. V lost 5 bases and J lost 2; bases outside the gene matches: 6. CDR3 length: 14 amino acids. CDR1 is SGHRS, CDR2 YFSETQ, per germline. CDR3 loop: CASSPTGLNYGYTF. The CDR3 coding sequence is TGCGCCAGCAGTCCGACAGGGTTAAACTATGGCTACACCTTC.

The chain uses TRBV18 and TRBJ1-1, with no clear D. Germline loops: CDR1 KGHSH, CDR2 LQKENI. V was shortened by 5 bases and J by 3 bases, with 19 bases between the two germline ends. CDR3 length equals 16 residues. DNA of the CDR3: TGTGCCAGCTCAAACGAAGGGTGGTTGAGTTACACTGAAGCTTTCTTT. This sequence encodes CASSNEGWLSYTEAFF.

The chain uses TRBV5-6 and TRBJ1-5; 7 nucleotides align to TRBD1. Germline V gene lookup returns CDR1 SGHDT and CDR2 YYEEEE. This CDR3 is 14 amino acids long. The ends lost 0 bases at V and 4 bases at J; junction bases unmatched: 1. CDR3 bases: TGTGCCAGCAGCTTGGGGGACAGAAATCAGCCCCAGCATTTT. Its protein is CASSLGDRNQPQHF.

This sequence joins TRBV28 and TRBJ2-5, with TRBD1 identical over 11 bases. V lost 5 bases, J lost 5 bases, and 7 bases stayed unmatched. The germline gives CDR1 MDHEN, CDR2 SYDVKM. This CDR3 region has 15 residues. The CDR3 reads CASSLWTGGFETQYF. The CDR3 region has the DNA TGTGCCAGCAGTCTTTGGACAGGGGGCTTCGAGACCCAGTACTTC.

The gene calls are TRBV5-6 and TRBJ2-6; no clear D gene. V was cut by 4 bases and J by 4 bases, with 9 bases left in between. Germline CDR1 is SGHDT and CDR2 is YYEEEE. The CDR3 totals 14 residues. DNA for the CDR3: TGTGCCAGCAGCCCCCCCTCCGGGGCCAACGTCCTGACTTTC. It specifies CASSPPSGANVLTF.

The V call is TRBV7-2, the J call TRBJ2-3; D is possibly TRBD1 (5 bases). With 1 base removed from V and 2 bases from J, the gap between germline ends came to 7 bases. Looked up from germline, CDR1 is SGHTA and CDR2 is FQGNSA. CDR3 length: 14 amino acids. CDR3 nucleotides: TGTGCCAGCAGCTTAGAGGGGATCACAGATACGCAGTATTTT. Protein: CASSLEGITDTQYF.

CDR3 residues: CSAVTGADKAFF. Written as DNA, the CDR3 is TGCAGCGCTGTGACAGGGGCGGATAAAGCTTTCTTT. This chain connects TRBV29-1 to TRBJ1-1; 8 nucleotides align to TRBD1. The V and J ends lost 7 bases and 9 bases, in that order; junction bases with no gene match: 10. The CDR3 is 12 residues long. The germline CDR1 and CDR2 sequences are SQVTM and ANQGSEA. The whole variable domain, remainder taken from reference TRBV29-1 and TRBJ1-1, is SAVISQKPSRDICQRGTSLTIQCQVDSQVTMMFWYRQQPGQSLTLIATANQGSEATYESGFVIDKFPISRPNLTFSTLTVSNMSPEDSSIYLCSAVTGADKAFFGQGTRLTVV.